The 26 T cell receptor beta chains reported below all come from one sample, sequenced in a study of shared clonotypes between healthy human individuals. The method was immunoSEQ multiplex PCR; TCRdb's version includes in-frame clones alone and lacks a portion of them. The sample has about 2.2 million clones; about 94% are singletons. Terminally differentiated effector memory CD45RA+ cells were excluded from the naive CD8 cells, which were CD45RO-negative and positively selected for CCR7. Sequencing was performed on naive CD8+ T cells from PBMCs. These receptors were taken from a young man in good health. Some clones in this sample may be carry-over from other donors' samples.

This clone was observed a single time. The rearrangement links TRBV5-6 to TRBJ1-5; 8 nucleotides match TRBD1. This CDR3 is 16 amino acids long. V shed 3 bases and J 0 bases; nucleotides not matched to a gene: 5. Germline V CDR1 and CDR2: SGHDT, YYEEEE. CDR3 protein: CASSSGQGYSNQPQHF. The CDR3 DNA is TGTGCCAGCAGCTCCGGACAGGGCTATAGCAATCAGCCCCAGCATTTT.

V is TRBV4-3 and J is TRBJ2-7, with 9 nucleotides matching TRBD1. J lost 2 bases, V lost 1 base, and 9 bases had no gene match. This CDR3 comprises 17 residues. Germline V lookup: CDR1 LGHNA, CDR2 YSLEER. The DNA of the CDR3 is TGCGCCAGCAGCCAAGGGCCCGGGACAGGGTACCCCTACGAGCAGTACTTC. Encoded protein: CASSQGPGTGYPYEQYF.

The chain combines TRBV13 with TRBJ2-7; D might be TRBD2 (5 bases). The CDR3 contains 15 residues. Germline V CDR1 and CDR2: PRHDT, FYEKMQ (reference sequence). V lost 5 bases and J lost 5, with 19 bases in between. CDR3 residues: CASSILTTFYHEQYF. CDR3 nucleotide sequence: TGTGCCAGCAGCATTTTGACTACCTTTTACCACGAGCAGTACTTC.

Concerning this clone: This specimen includes other DNA sequences encoding the same CDR3. The chain employs TRBV27 and TRBJ2-1, with 13 bases aligning to TRBD2. CDR3 length: 15 residues. J gave up 6 bases and V 4 bases, and 3 bases lay outside the gene matches. CDR1 and CDR2 from the germline V gene are MNHEY and SMNVEV (reference sequence). The CDR3 reads CASSSRLAGGNEQFF. CDR3 in DNA: TGTGCCAGCAGTTCAAGACTAGCGGGAGGCAATGAGCAGTTCTTC.

In DNA, the CDR3 is TGTGCCAGTAGTATAGCCGAGACACCCCTCTACGAGCAGTACTTC. Translated, it gives CASSIAETPLYEQYF. The chain carries TRBV19 and TRBJ2-7, with unresolved D. CDR3 length equals 15 residues. Trimming took off 1 base at V and 3 bases at J, with 13 bases between the two ends. CDR1 and CDR2 from the germline V gene are LNHDA and SQIVND (reference sequence).

The chain employs TRBV21-1 and TRBJ2-7; the table's TRBD1 call for D was not verified on the DNA. TRBV21-1 is recorded as a pseudogene. The CDR3 contains 14 residues. CDR3 coding DNA: TGTGCCAGCAGCAAAGGGACAGGGATGTGCGAGCAGTACTTC. Amino acids: CASSKGTGMCEQYF.

The chain employs TRBV27 and TRBJ2-5, with TRBD2 matching over 8 bases. This CDR3 has 15 amino acids. The germline V gene encodes CDR1 MNHEY and CDR2 SMNVEV (reference sequence). V lost 2 bases and J lost 1; bases outside the gene matches: 3. In nucleotides, the CDR3 is TGTGCCAGCAGTTTAATGCGGGGGGCCCAAGAGACCCAGTACTTC. Translation gives CASSLMRGAQETQYF.

This clone was recorded once. The V and J genes are TRBV27 and TRBJ2-7, with 8 bases aligning to TRBD1. Germline V gene data show CDR1 as MNHEY and CDR2 as SMNVEV (reference sequence). The CDR3 runs to 16 residues. V was pared by 2 bases and J by 2 bases, with 8 bases of the junction left unmatched. The DNA of the CDR3 is TGTGCCAGCAGTTTAGTTCTCGGGACAGGCCCCTACGAGCAGTACTTC. Protein product: CASSLVLGTGPYEQYF.

This clone has just one count. The chain combines TRBV7-6 with TRBJ1-1; no clear D gene. The V and J ends lost 5 bases and 7 bases respectively, with 14 bases between them. CDR3 length: 13 residues. In germline, CDR1 is SGHVS, CDR2 FNYEAQ. DNA of the CDR3: TGTGCCAGCAGCCCGGGGAGAGTCTTTGAAGCTTTCTTT. Protein: CASSPGRVFEAFF. Filled out from reference TRBV7-6 and TRBJ1-1, the complete variable domain reads GAGVSQSPRYKVTKRGQDVALRCDPISGHVSLYWYRQALGQGPEFLTYFNYEAQQDKSGLPNDRFSAERPEGSISTLTIQRTEQRDSAMYRCASSPGRVFEAFFGQGTRLTVV.

V gene TRBV9 combines with J gene TRBJ2-3, with D tentatively TRBD1 (5 bases). V dropped 0 bases and J dropped 4 bases, with 12 bases sitting between them. CDR1 is SGDLS, CDR2 YYNGEE, per germline. The CDR3 spans 15 residues. The CDR3: CASSVEGNPADTQYF. In DNA form, the CDR3 reads TGTGCCAGCAGCGTAGAGGGGAACCCGGCAGATACGCAGTATTTT. Supplemented by reference TRBV9 and TRBJ2-3, the full variable domain reads DSGVTQTPKHLITATGQRVTLRCSPRSGDLSVYWYQQSLDQGLQFLIQYYNGEERAKGNILERFSAQQFPDLHSELNLSSLELGDSALYFCASSVEGNPADTQYFGPGTRLTVL.

This clone was counted once. The rearrangement links TRBV7-9 to TRBJ2-2, with 7 bases fitting TRBD1. With 2 bases clipped from V and 1 base from J, the junction kept 7 bases outside the gene matches. The germline CDR1 and CDR2 sequences are SEHNR and FQNEAQ (reference sequence). This CDR3 is built from 17 residues. The CDR3 loop is CASSLTDGTVNTGELFF. The CDR3 coding sequence is TGTGCCAGCAGCTTAACCGACGGGACAGTGAACACCGGGGAGCTGTTTTTT. The full variable domain, completed using reference TRBV7-9 and TRBJ2-2, is DTGVSQNPRHKITKRGQNVTFRCDPISEHNRLYWYRQTLGQGPEFLTYFQNEAQLEKSRLLSDRFSAERPKGSFSTLEIQRTEQGDSAMYLCASSLTDGTVNTGELFFGEGSRLTVL.

This chain joins TRBV4-2 and TRBJ1-5; maybe TRBD1 (5 bases). Trimming left V 0 bases short and J 0 bases short, with 12 bases between. CDR1 and CDR2 from the germline V gene are LGHNA and YNFKEQ. This CDR3 comprises 17 residues. This chain's CDR3 is CASSQESRVVSNQPQHF. The CDR3 DNA sequence: TGTGCCAGCAGCCAAGAGAGCAGGGTGGTTAGCAATCAGCCCCAGCATTTT.

This sequence joins TRBV28 and TRBJ1-4, with 7 bases that match TRBD1. Germline CDR1 MDHEN, CDR2 SYDVKM. V shed 6 bases, J shed 1 base, and the junction held 11 bases outside the gene matches. The CDR3 is 17 amino acids. The CDR3 loop is CASRRYAAGGTNEKLFF. The DNA of the CDR3 is TGTGCCAGCAGACGCTACGCCGCAGGGGGAACTAATGAAAAACTGTTTTTT.

The gene calls are TRBV7-9 and TRBJ2-1; 8 positions match TRBD2. V dropped 5 bases and J dropped 6; count of bases not matched to a gene: 9. CDR1 SEHNR and CDR2 FQNEAQ come from the germline V gene (reference sequence). The CDR3 loop spans 15 amino acids. The CDR3 sequence: CASSPAGAPGNEQFF. In DNA, the CDR3 is TGTGCCAGCAGCCCAGCGGGAGCCCCGGGCAATGAGCAGTTCTTC.

The rearrangement uses TRBV7-9 and TRBJ2-7; D unclear. Deletions cut 5 bases from V and 2 bases from J, with 13 bases between. The germline gives CDR1 SEHNR, CDR2 FQNEAQ (reference sequence). This CDR3 comprises 14 residues. In nucleotides, the CDR3 is TGTGCCAGCAGCGGATGGGTCGTGCCCTACGAGCAGTACTTC. It codes for CASSGWVVPYEQYF.

On this clone: Given a much more abundant clone one base away, this may be a read error. This chain joins TRBV15 and TRBJ1-1, with D possibly matching TRBD1 (6 bases). CDR3 length: 13 residues. Germline V lookup: CDR1 LNHNV, CDR2 YYDKDF (reference sequence). V dropped 5 bases and J dropped 3 bases, with 10 bases sitting between them. The CDR3, as DNA: TGTGCCACCAGCGTAGGGGGGGACACTGAAGCTTTCTTT. Its translation is CATSVGGDTEAFF.

The chain combines TRBV4-3 with TRBJ2-1; 8 bases match TRBD2. Germline V CDR1 and CDR2: LGHNA, YSLEER. There are 17 residues in the CDR3. V was clipped by 0 bases and J by 9 bases; unmatched bases: 13. The CDR3 DNA reads TGCGCCAGCAGCCAAGATGTTCACGGGAGGGCTCGTGGTGAGCAGTTCTTC. Translation: CASSQDVHGRARGEQFF.

The chain links TRBV11-2 to TRBJ2-4; the match to TRBD1 covers 11 bases. Germline V gene sequence: CDR1 SGHAT, CDR2 FQNNGV. V trimming: 5 bases; J trimming: 8 bases; junction bases outside the gene matches: 20. This CDR3 comprises 19 residues. The CDR3 DNA follows: TGTGCCAGCAGCACTAGTACCACGGGACAGGGGGAGCGATGGGACATTCAGTACTTC. This codes for CASSTSTTGQGERWDIQYF.

The chain couples TRBV7-2 to TRBJ2-2, with a tentative D call TRBD2 (5 bases). Germline V gene sequence: CDR1 SGHTA, CDR2 FQGNSA. This CDR3 is built from 17 residues. V lost 1 base, J lost 9 bases, and 21 bases lay in between. The CDR3 loop is CASSLVVGLAAPRELFF. The CDR3 region has the DNA TGTGCCAGCAGCTTAGTCGTCGGGCTAGCTGCCCCCCGGGAGCTGTTTTTT.

The rearrangement uses TRBV19 and TRBJ2-1; 9 nucleotides line up with TRBD2. With 6 bases clipped from V and 4 bases from J, the junction kept 7 bases outside the gene matches. The germline gives CDR1 LNHDA, CDR2 SQIVND (reference sequence). CDR3 length: 15 residues. CDR3 sequence: CASRPLAGEYNEQFF. As DNA, the CDR3 is TGTGCCAGTAGGCCACTAGCGGGCGAGTACAATGAGCAGTTCTTC.

Remarks on this clone: This sample also contains other DNA sequences that code for the same CDR3. V usage is TRBV6-5 and J usage is TRBJ2-3; unclear D gene. The germline V gene has CDR1 MNHEY and CDR2 SVGAGI. This CDR3 has 14 residues. V lost 0 bases, J lost 5 bases, and 9 bases lay in between. CDR3 nucleotide sequence: TGTGCCAGCAGTTACTCCGGTGGTGTAGATACGCAGTATTTT. Translation: CASSYSGGVDTQYF.

This clone was seen more than once but under ten times. V is TRBV30 and J is TRBJ1-2, with D perhaps TRBD1 (6 bases). V was shortened by 4 bases and J by 6 bases, with 12 bases between the two germline ends. Germline lookup yields CDR1 GTSNPN and CDR2 SVGIG (reference sequence). The CDR3 totals 12 residues. For the CDR3, the DNA is TGTGCCTGGACCCGGGGGCGGGATGGCTACACCTTC. Protein sequence: CAWTRGRDGYTF.

V and J are TRBV27 and TRBJ1-1; no firm D call. Trimming shortened V by 5 bases and J by 2 bases, and 15 bases separated the two germline ends. CDR3 size: 15 residues. Germline V gene sequence: CDR1 MNHEY, CDR2 SMNVEV (reference sequence). The CDR3 is CASSADFSFNTEAFF. The CDR3 DNA reads as TGTGCCAGCAGTGCCGACTTTTCCTTCAACACTGAAGCTTTCTTT.

The rearrangement links TRBV5-1 to TRBJ1-2; D gene unclear. Trimming stripped 4 bases from V and 6 bases from J, with 16 bases between. In germline, CDR1 is SGHRS, CDR2 YFSETQ. This CDR3 spans 14 amino acids. The CDR3 nucleotides read TGCGCCAGCAGCCCATGGTTAGGTGCTGATGGCTACACCTTC. Its protein product is CASSPWLGADGYTF.

Here the CDR3 DNA reads TGTGCCAGCAGCCCAAGGACAGGGGGCCGCTATGGCTACACCTTC. Protein sequence: CASSPRTGGRYGYTF. The V gene is TRBV7-9, the J gene TRBJ1-2; 11 nucleotides match TRBD1. The germline CDR1 and CDR2 sequences are SEHNR and FQNEAQ (reference sequence). The CDR3 is 15 residues long. Trimming cost V 5 bases and J 4 bases; bases outside gene matches: 6. Supplemented by reference TRBV7-9 and TRBJ1-2, the full variable domain reads DTGVSQNPRHKITKRGQNVTFRCDPISEHNRLYWYRQTLGQGPEFLTYFQNEAQLEKSRLLSDRFSAERPKGSFSTLEIQRTEQGDSAMYLCASSPRTGGRYGYTFGSGTRLTVV.

This clone was detected only once. The genes are TRBV7-9 and TRBJ2-1, with 10 bases identical to TRBD2. The CDR3 totals 16 residues. The ends lost 5 bases at V and 3 bases at J; junction bases unmatched: 7. The V gene's germline CDR1 is SEHNR and CDR2 FQNEAQ (reference sequence). CDR3 sequence (DNA): TGTGCCAGCAGCCCTGTGACTAGCGGGTACTACAATGAGCAGTTCTTC. It translates to CASSPVTSGYYNEQFF. The complete variable domain, with remaining parts taken from reference TRBV7-9 and TRBJ2-1, reads DTGVSQNPRHKITKRGQNVTFRCDPISEHNRLYWYRQTLGQGPEFLTYFQNEAQLEKSRLLSDRFSAERPKGSFSTLEIQRTEQGDSAMYLCASSPVTSGYYNEQFFGPGTRLTVL.